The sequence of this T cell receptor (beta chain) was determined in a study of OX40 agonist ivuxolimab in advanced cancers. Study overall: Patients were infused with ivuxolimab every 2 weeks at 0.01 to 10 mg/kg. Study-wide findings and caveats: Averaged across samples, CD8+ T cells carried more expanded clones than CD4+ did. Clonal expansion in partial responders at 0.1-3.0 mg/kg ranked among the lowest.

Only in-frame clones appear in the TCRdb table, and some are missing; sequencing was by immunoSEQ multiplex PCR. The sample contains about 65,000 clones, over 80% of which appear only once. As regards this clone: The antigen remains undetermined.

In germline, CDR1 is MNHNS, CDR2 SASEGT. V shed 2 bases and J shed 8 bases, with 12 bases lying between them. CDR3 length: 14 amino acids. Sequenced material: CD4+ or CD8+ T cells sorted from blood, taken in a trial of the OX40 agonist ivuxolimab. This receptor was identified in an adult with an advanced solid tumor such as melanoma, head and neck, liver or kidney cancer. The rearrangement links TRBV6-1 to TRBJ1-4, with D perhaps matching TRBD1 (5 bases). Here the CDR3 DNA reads TGTGCCAGCAGTGAATCTCGGGACGGAGAAAAACTGTTTTTT. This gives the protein CASSESRDGEKLFF.